The rows below give T cell receptor beta chains drawn from one sample of a study of metastatic and nonmetastatic thyroid tumors. TCRdb re-clonotyped the PCR reads through MiXCR. The sample gives 25,000 to 40,000 clones, approximately 15% of which show up once; 4% to 5% is in the top ten. The source material was blood. The source of these receptors is a female donor with papillary thyroid cancer or a benign thyroid nodule (not recorded which). Some clones in this sample may be carry-over from other donors' samples. Each CDR3 is given with its conserved first and last residue. A D gene is named only where the DNA matches it firmly.

v_call,d_call,cdr3_aa
TRBV5-6,-,CASSLYRGAWTEAFF
TRBV15,TRBD2,CATSRDLAGGLGEQFF
TRBV9,TRBD1,CASSKGGHRGRAGELFF
TRBV6-4,TRBD2,CASSGVAGSTDTQYF
TRBV24-1,TRBD1,CATSGGQSSYEQYF
TRBV4-1,TRBD1,CASSLPGQDITDTQYF
TRBV30,-,CAWSLPGSRNTEAFF
TRBV27,-,CARSPRTGIWSNEQYF
TRBV7-9,-,CASMKDWGNDEQYF
TRBV5-1,TRBD2,CASSSAGGWGEQYF
TRBV6-1,-,CASSEEGAWGNQPQHF
TRBV28,-,CASSLALLHTDTQYF